Listed here are 24 T cell receptor beta chains from one sample, sequenced in a study of post-analysis software for immune sequencing data (dated by TCRdb to between 2014 and 2017). Broader findings and caveats from the paper: Significantly higher frequencies in patients than in controls were found for several TRBV segments, including TRBV5-6, TRBV5-1 and TRBV20-1.

Libraries were constructed by PCR. The data were produced on an Illumina HiSeq 2500. Unique molecular identifiers were incorporated into TCR beta cDNA libraries to reduce PCR and sequencing biases. TCRdb trimmed public reads at Q25 via fastp, called clones via MiXCR and kept in-frame beta chains. Every entry covers one CDR3 protein and lists the most common genes and DNA from its rows. Here the sample has approximately 440,000 distinct CDR3 sequences; roughly 45% occur a single time. The ten largest clonotypes hold 9.5% to 13% of the sample. No antigen has been identified for these receptors. The source material was blood. These receptors were taken from a girl aged 10 to 17 with multiple sclerosis.

The chain carries TRBV18 and TRBJ2-5, with D possibly matching TRBD2 (5 bases). With the DNA end fitting TRBJ2-7 better, the J assignment may be wrong. Germline V lookup: CDR1 KGHSH, CDR2 LQKENI. CDR3 length: 13 amino acids. This chain's CDR3 is CASAPDGTYEQYF. CDR3 DNA sequence: TGTGCCAGCGCCCCTGACGGGACCTACGAGCAGTACTTC.

This clonotype has only a few counts. The rearrangement uses TRBV10-3 and TRBJ1-2; D remains unclear. Looked up from germline, CDR1 is ENHRY and CDR2 is SYGVKD. This CDR3 spans 13 amino acids. Trimming removed 9 bases at V and 3 bases at J, with 14 bases between. The CDR3 nucleotides read TGTGCCATACAACCGCTTGGTGACTATGGCTACACCTTC. Translated: CAIQPLGDYGYTF.

This clonotype has just a few counts. The chain recombines TRBV20-1 with TRBJ2-1; 11 bases agree with TRBD2. The CDR3 is made up of 16 amino acids. From germline, CDR1 is DFQATT and CDR2 SNEGSKA (reference sequence). The CDR3 is CSGTSGGGGSYNEQFF. The CDR3 bases are TGCAGCGGGACTAGCGGAGGAGGGGGCTCCTACAATGAGCAGTTCTTC.

This clonotype came up once. The chain carries TRBV20-1 and TRBJ2-7; TRBD2 matches 8 bases. CDR1 and CDR2 from the germline V gene are DFQATT and SNEGSKA (reference sequence). This CDR3 region has 14 residues. V gave up 0 bases and J gave up 2 bases; unmatched junction bases: 3. CDR3 residues: CSARDPGGPYEQYF. CDR3 nucleotide sequence: TGCAGTGCTAGAGATCCGGGAGGGCCCTACGAGCAGTACTTC.

V and J are TRBV7-2 and TRBJ2-4; 8 bases align to TRBD2. The CDR3 length is 16 residues. CDR1 and CDR2 (germline): SGHTA, FQGNSA. With V trimmed by 5 bases and J by 5 bases, 11 bases remained unmatched. CDR3: CASSPGGGGAQNIQYF. The CDR3 region has the DNA TGTGCCAGCAGCCCCGGGGGGGGCGGGGCACAAAACATTCAGTACTTC. The full variable domain, its missing parts supplied by reference TRBV7-2 and TRBJ2-4, is GAGVSQSPSNKVTEKGKDVELRCDPISGHTALYWYRQSLGQGLEFLIYFQGNSAPDKSGLPSDRFSAERTGGSVSTLTIQRTQQEDSAVYLCASSPGGGGAQNIQYFGAGTRLSVL.

This clonotype occurred a few times. This rearrangement joins TRBV5-6 to TRBJ2-7; perhaps TRBD1 as D (5 bases). The germline gives CDR1 SGHDT, CDR2 YYEEEE. Trimming pared 1 base from V and 2 bases from J, leaving 16 bases between. The CDR3 is 16 amino acids. The CDR3 DNA follows: TGTGCCAGCAGCTTGTACAGGACCCTATCCACCTACGAGCAGTACTTC. As protein: CASSLYRTLSTYEQYF.

The chain is built from TRBV10-3 and TRBJ2-3, with no clear D. The CDR3 contains 13 residues. V lost 0 bases and J lost 10, with 11 bases in between. Germline CDR1 reads ENHRY; CDR2 reads SYGVKD. Here the CDR3 DNA reads TGTGCCATCAGTGAGTCGAGCTTCGAGGCGCAGTATTTT. Its translation: CAISESSFEAQYF.

The chain is built from TRBV10-1 and TRBJ1-1, with D unresolved. Germline V lookup: CDR1 WNHNN, CDR2 SYGVQD (reference sequence). Trimming shortened V by 5 bases and J by 3 bases, and 16 bases separated the two germline ends. This CDR3 region has 15 residues. The CDR3 DNA follows: TGCGCCAGCAGTCCCGGGATTGAACCCGACACTGAAGCTTTCTTT. Encoded protein: CASSPGIEPDTEAFF.

This clonotype was seen a few times. Here the CDR3 reads CASTVSSYNEQFF. In DNA, the CDR3 is TGTGCCAGTACGGTTAGCTCCTACAATGAGCAGTTCTTC. V usage is TRBV7-2 and J usage is TRBJ2-1; the D is unclear. Germline V gene lookup returns CDR1 SGHTA and CDR2 FQGNSA. The V end lost 9 bases, the J end lost 0 bases, and 9 bases lay between the germline ends. The CDR3 runs to 13 residues.

The rearrangement uses TRBV3-1 and TRBJ1-6; D is unclear. Germline V lookup: CDR1 LGHDT, CDR2 YNNKEL (reference sequence). The CDR3 length is 16 residues. V was pared by 1 base and J by 13 bases, with 20 bases between. The CDR3 spells CASSQVGRRDTVPLHF. The CDR3 coding sequence is TGTGCCAGCAGCCAAGTCGGCAGAAGAGACACCGTCCCCCTCCACTTT.

This clonotype was recorded a few times. CDR3 bases: TGCAGTGCTAGACCGATTGTAGGGACCTACGAGCAGTACTTC. It encodes CSARPIVGTYEQYF. The chain carries TRBV20-1 and TRBJ2-7; unclear D gene. Per germline, CDR1 DFQATT and CDR2 SNEGSKA (reference sequence). V dropped 2 bases and J dropped 2 bases, with 13 bases sitting between them. CDR3 length: 14 residues.

This clonotype was detected only a few times. J is TRBJ2-5 and V is TRBV24-1, with no clear D. Trimming shortened V by 5 bases and J by 1 base, and 7 bases separated the two germline ends. Germline CDR1 reads KGHDR; CDR2 reads SFDVKD. CDR3 length: 13 residues. CDR3 protein: CATSGLPQETQYF. The CDR3 nucleotides read TGTGCCACCAGTGGGCTCCCCCAAGAGACCCAGTACTTC.

The chain joins TRBV28 to TRBJ2-4; 7 positions match TRBD2. The germline V gene encodes CDR1 MDHEN and CDR2 SYDVKM. This CDR3 has 15 residues. Losses at the gene ends were 7 bases for V and 13 bases for J; bases not matched to a gene: 19. The CDR3 DNA follows: TGTGCCAGCATTCCAGGGAGGGATGGCGTGGAGGAGCAGTACTTC. It is translated as CASIPGRDGVEEQYF.

In this sample, this clonotype turned up a few times. The V gene is TRBV20-1, the J gene TRBJ2-3; the D gene is possibly TRBD2 (6 bases). This CDR3 has 14 residues. The ends were cut back, 3 bases at V and 5 bases at J, with 15 bases in the middle. Germline CDR1 DFQATT, CDR2 SNEGSKA (reference sequence). Here the CDR3 reads CSASRNTGRDTQYF. Here the CDR3 DNA reads TGCAGTGCTAGTCGTAACACCGGGAGAGATACGCAGTATTTT.

This clonotype was picked up a small number of times. CDR3 nucleotide sequence: TGTGCCAGTATCGGACAGACGACCTATGGCTACACCTTC. Encoded protein: CASIGQTTYGYTF. This chain connects TRBV19 to TRBJ1-2; TRBD1 might be the D (6 bases). The V gene's germline CDR1 is LNHDA and CDR2 SQIVND (reference sequence). Trimming left V 7 bases short and J 4 bases short, with 13 bases between. This CDR3 contains 13 residues.

This clonotype has just a few counts. J is TRBJ2-7 and V is TRBV12-3 or TRBV12-4; D ambiguous. Trimming shortened V by 8 bases and J by 4 bases, and 6 bases separated the two germline ends. The CDR3 has 10 amino acids. For the CDR3, the DNA is TGTGCCAGCGGCCAATACGAGCAGTACTTC. Translation: CASGQYEQYF.

V usage is TRBV9 and J usage is TRBJ2-5; D is possibly TRBD2 (7 bases). The V end lost 3 bases, the J end lost 4 bases, and 10 bases lay between the germline ends. The CDR3 loop spans 13 amino acids. Germline loops: CDR1 SGDLS, CDR2 YYNGEE. In DNA, the CDR3 is TGTGCCAGCAGCGAGGGGGGGGGAGAGACCCAGTACTTC. Translating gives CASSEGGGETQYF. Together with reference TRBV9 and TRBJ2-5, the CDR3 gives the full variable domain: DSGVTQTPKHLITATGQRVTLRCSPRSGDLSVYWYQQSLDQGLQFLIQYYNGEERAKGNILERFSAQQFPDLHSELNLSSLELGDSALYFCASSEGGGETQYFGPGTRLLVL.

This chain links TRBV9 with TRBJ1-6; 7 positions match TRBD1. The CDR3 contains 17 residues. Germline V gives CDR1 SGDLS, CDR2 YYNGEE. J was trimmed by 3 bases and V by 0 bases; bases with no gene match: 6. For the CDR3, the DNA is TGTGCCAGCAGCGTAGGATGGGACAGTAGCTATAATTCACCCCTCCACTTT. Translated: CASSVGWDSSYNSPLHF.

The genes are TRBV27 and TRBJ1-6; tentatively, D is TRBD1 (6 bases). The CDR3 loop spans 18 amino acids. Germline V gives CDR1 MNHEY, CDR2 SMNVEV (reference sequence). Trimming cost V 2 bases and J 0 bases, with 14 bases left between them. The CDR3 bases are TGTGCCAGCAGTTTAGTACAGGGCAAGAGCTCCTATAATTCACCCCTCCACTTT. Encoded protein: CASSLVQGKSSYNSPLHF.

V usage is TRBV2 and J usage is TRBJ1-1, with D tentatively TRBD1 (5 bases). Germline V gives CDR1 SNHLY, CDR2 FYNNEI. This CDR3 region has 12 residues. The germline V and J ends were trimmed by 7 bases and 8 bases, with 14 bases remaining between them. CDR3 bases: TGTGCCAGCACTACCGGGACGGAAGAAGCTTTCTTT. This codes for CASTTGTEEAFF.

The chain links TRBV28 to TRBJ2-7, with D possibly TRBD1 on 5 matching bases. The germline V gene has CDR1 MDHEN and CDR2 SYDVKM. CDR3 length: 15 amino acids. V was shortened by 5 bases and J by 2 bases, with 16 bases between the two germline ends. The chain's CDR3 is CASSLPNQGTYEQYF. Here the CDR3 DNA reads TGTGCCAGCAGTCTCCCAAACCAGGGAACCTACGAGCAGTACTTC.

This clonotype has more than one count but fewer than ten. This chain joins TRBV4-2 and TRBJ2-7, with 12 bases matching TRBD2. The germline V gene encodes CDR1 LGHNA and CDR2 YNFKEQ. The ends lost 2 bases at V and 6 bases at J; junction bases unmatched: 23. The CDR3 is 21 amino acids. The CDR3 loop reads CASSQFAKNSPTSGSLVEQYF. CDR3 sequence (DNA): TGTGCCAGCAGCCAATTCGCCAAAAATTCTCCGACTAGCGGGAGTTTGGTCGAGCAGTACTTC.

This chain connects TRBV20-1 to TRBJ1-5; tentatively, D is TRBD1 (5 bases). The CDR3 runs to 14 residues. Trimming removed 0 bases from V and 7 bases from J, with 13 bases in between. Germline V gene lookup returns CDR1 DFQATT and CDR2 SNEGSKA (reference sequence). The CDR3 protein is CSARDGGAGQPQHF. CDR3 nucleotides: TGCAGTGCTAGAGATGGTGGGGCGGGACAGCCCCAGCATTTT.

This clonotype has a handful of counts. The genes are TRBV27 and TRBJ1-1; the D is unclear. The germline V gene has CDR1 MNHEY and CDR2 SMNVEV (reference sequence). Trimming left V 4 bases short and J 1 base short, with 4 bases between. The length of the CDR3 is 12 residues. DNA for the CDR3: TGTGCCAGCAGTTCATGGAACACTGAAGCTTTCTTT. It is translated as CASSSWNTEAFF.